Listed below are T cell receptor beta chains from one sample, sequenced in a study of identical twins. MiXCR was run by TCRdb on the 5' RACE reads, yielding one entry per CDR3 protein. This table holds hundreds of thousands of distinct CDR3 sequences, over 8% found once. Sequencing was done on a sample of memory (CD45RO+) T cells sorted from blood. The receptors were gathered from a woman aged 18-29 years in good health. CDR3s include the opening cysteine and the closing phenylalanine or tryptophan. D genes are given only for firm matches.

v_gene	d_gene	j_gene	CDR3aa
TRBV7-8	NA	TRBJ2-3	CASSLEESQNTQYF
TRBV29-1	NA	TRBJ2-2	CSVVGANTGELFF
TRBV5-1	NA	TRBJ2-5	CASTFGGSQETQYF
TRBV20-1	TRBD2	TRBJ2-5	CSAREASGSLKTQYF
TRBV12-3/TRBV12-4	NA	TRBJ2-7	CASSFTPRGYEQYF
TRBV7-2	TRBD2	TRBJ2-7	CASRRGLAGGEGEQYF
TRBV20-1	NA	TRBJ2-5	CSARSVSGQETQYF
TRBV18	NA	TRBJ1-5	CASSPTLSDRSAQHF
TRBV20-1	NA	TRBJ2-3	CSARDVMVGTQYF
TRBV6-2/TRBV6-3	TRBD2	TRBJ2-7	CASSYGALAGANEQYF
TRBV7-3	NA	TRBJ2-3	CASSFEVQATTDTQYF
TRBV7-2	NA	TRBJ2-7	CASSLIPGDFYEQYF
TRBV2	NA	TRBJ2-7	CASCGVSYEQYF
TRBV16	NA	TRBJ2-2	CASSQWTANTGELFF
TRBV5-4	TRBD1	TRBJ2-4	CASSWGQGLAKNIQYF
TRBV12-3/TRBV12-4	NA	TRBJ1-5	CASSFFTDLNQPQHF
TRBV6-5	NA	TRBJ1-2	CASGLYYGYTF
TRBV3-1	NA	TRBJ2-2	CASSQESRHYTGELFF
TRBV5-1	NA	TRBJ2-1	CASSLPNGHSYNEQFF
TRBV6-5	TRBD1	TRBJ2-1	CASSYSLPGQGSNNEQFF
TRBV20-1	TRBD2	TRBJ2-3	CSASRTSGSGSTDTQYF
TRBV5-1	NA	TRBJ1-1	CASSLDEQNTEAFF
TRBV15	TRBD1	TRBJ2-2	CATSKDRASSGELFF
TRBV27	TRBD2	TRBJ2-1	CASRRTPGLVYNEQFF
TRBV7-3	NA	TRBJ2-3	CASSLTGDRTDTQYF
TRBV30	TRBD2	TRBJ2-2	CAWSSIAGSASGELFF
TRBV6-4	NA	TRBJ1-5	CASSADSNQPQHF
TRBV2	TRBD1	TRBJ1-2	CASSELRDSYGYTF
TRBV7-9	TRBD1	TRBJ1-1	CASHGDRAVGTEAFF
TRBV7-8	NA	TRBJ1-4	CASSYNRATNEKLFF
TRBV7-2	NA	TRBJ2-3	CASSVKDTQYF
TRBV6-5	NA	TRBJ1-2	CASRWKGYGYTF
TRBV3-1	NA	TRBJ1-5	CASSQSPGQPQHF
TRBV6-2/TRBV6-3	TRBD2	TRBJ2-1	CASSPTGTSGHNEQFF
TRBV15	NA	TRBJ2-2	CATSTNRYGGELFF
TRBV29-1	NA	TRBJ1-2	CSVAWTLDYGYTF
TRBV6-2/TRBV6-3	NA	TRBJ2-7	CASTNSYEQYF
TRBV12-3/TRBV12-4	TRBD2	TRBJ2-7	CASRRAGAHYEQYF
TRBV12-3/TRBV12-4	NA	TRBJ2-3	CASSLGPRGYF
TRBV5-1	NA	TRBJ2-1	CASSPETGLDMGQFF
TRBV18	NA	TRBJ2-7	CASSPNVYEQYF
TRBV5-1	TRBD2	TRBJ2-1	CASSPASLLAGNNERFF
TRBV5-8	TRBD2	TRBJ2-1	CASGLAGGYNEQFF
TRBV27	NA	TRBJ2-7	CASGERWRNSYEQYF
TRBV6-2/TRBV6-3	NA	TRBJ2-5	CASSREGGTQYF
TRBV7-9	NA	TRBJ2-1	CASSLAEGSEQFF
TRBV12-3/TRBV12-4	NA	TRBJ1-5	CASSFRSAYNQPQHF
TRBV11-1	NA	TRBJ2-7	CASSPGLPRYIPAYEQYF
TRBV3-1	NA	TRBJ2-3	CASSTFGTDTQYF
TRBV10-1	NA	TRBJ2-1	CASSDDNEQFF
TRBV18	TRBD2	TRBJ2-2	CASSPGGSLTGELFF
TRBV21-1	NA	TRBJ2-1	CASSKLGLAGRISYNEQFF
TRBV12-3/TRBV12-4	TRBD2	TRBJ2-3	CASSPLAGGAHF
TRBV20-1	TRBD1	TRBJ1-2	CSADRGDSTGYTF
TRBV5-1	TRBD1	TRBJ2-2	CASSIRDRAKTGELFF
TRBV7-9	TRBD2	TRBJ2-3	CASSLVRTSAPEGQYF
TRBV30	TRBD2	TRBJ2-1	CAWSVTSASEQFF